The 15 T cell receptor beta chains below all came from one sample that was sequenced in a study of blood T cells in healthy people across ages. Then a second PCR, running about 6 to 11 cycles, was carried out with a sample-barcoded 5' primer and a J-beta primer mix. TCRdb independently ran MiXCR on the 5' RACE reads; one entry per CDR3 protein. The profile shows about 590,000 distinct CDR3 sequences, about 30% of them singletons. Sequenced sample: blood. Source of these receptors: a woman aged 80 or over in good health.

This clonotype was seen many times. V gene TRBV11-2 combines with J gene TRBJ2-1; D is perhaps TRBD1 or TRBD2 (5 bases each). V was clipped by 0 bases and J by 7 bases, with 10 bases between them. The CDR3 has 14 amino acids. CDR1 SGHAT and CDR2 FQNNGV come from the germline V gene. Here the CDR3 DNA reads TGTGCCAGCAGCTTAGACCGCTGGGGGAATGAGCAGTTCTTC. Its protein is CASSLDRWGNEQFF. Complete variable domain (other parts from reference TRBV11-2 and TRBJ2-1): EAGVAQSPRYKIIEKRQSVAFWCNPISGHATLYWYQQILGQGPKLLIQFQNNGVVDDSQLPKDRFSAERLKGVDSTLKIQPAKLEDSAVYLCASSLDRWGNEQFFGPGTRLTVL.

This clonotype was detected many times. The genes are TRBV25-1 and TRBJ2-7; D perhaps matches TRBD2 (5 bases). Deletions cut 5 bases from V and 2 bases from J, with 13 bases between. Germline CDR1 MGHDK, CDR2 SYGVNS. The CDR3 covers 14 residues. The CDR3 DNA reads TGTGCCAGCAGTAAAACGGCGGGTACCTACGAGCAGTACTTC. This translates into CASSKTAGTYEQYF.

Of note for this clonotype: A much larger clone is a single base away; this may be a read error. The chain recombines TRBV5-6 with TRBJ1-1, with a tentative D call TRBD1 (5 bases). Trimming left V 1 base short and J 7 bases short, with 14 bases between. Germline V gives CDR1 SGHDT, CDR2 YYEEEE. The CDR3 contains 14 residues. This CDR3 reads CASSLQGWSIEAFF. CDR3 in DNA: TGTGCCAGCAGCTTGCAGGGATGGAGCATTGAAGCTTTCTTT.

In this sample, this clonotype turned up many times. J is TRBJ2-5 and V is TRBV18; a possible D gene is TRBD1 (5 bases). V lost 5 bases to trimming and J lost 5 bases, with 12 bases between them. The CDR3 is made up of 13 amino acids. The germline CDR1 and CDR2 sequences are KGHSH and LQKENI. The CDR3 protein is CASSTTARETQYF. The DNA of the CDR3 is TGTGCCAGCTCAACGACAGCCCGGGAGACCCAGTACTTC.

This clonotype has a handful of counts. This chain's CDR3 is CASNKRGRTEKLFF. Here the CDR3 DNA reads TGTGCCAGCAATAAAAGGGGCAGAACCGAAAAACTGTTTTTT. The rearrangement uses TRBV12-3 or TRBV12-4 and TRBJ1-4; D may be TRBD1 (5 bases). This CDR3 has 14 residues. V was clipped by 7 bases and J by 8 bases, with 17 bases between them.

In this sample, this clonotype turned up many times. CDR3 residues: CASSGGGTESSYEQYF. The CDR3 region has the DNA TGCGCCAGCTCTGGGGGCGGGACAGAGAGCTCCTACGAGCAGTACTTC. The rearrangement joins TRBV5-1 to TRBJ2-7, with D perhaps TRBD1 (7 bases). This CDR3 spans 16 amino acids. V was clipped by 7 bases and J by 0 bases, with 20 bases between them. Germline CDR1 is SGHRS and CDR2 is YFSETQ. The full variable domain, completed using reference TRBV5-1 and TRBJ2-7, is KAGVTQTPRYLIKTRGQQVTLSCSPISGHRSVSWYQQTPGQGLQFLFEYFSETQRNKGNFPGRFSGRQFSNSRSEMNVSTLELGDSALYLCASSGGGTESSYEQYFGPGTRLTVT.

To note about this clonotype: A read error may be the cause here, since a much bigger clone is one base away. The chain is built from TRBV11-1 and TRBJ2-1; 14 bases are a match to TRBD2. The DNA end is a closer match to TRBJ2-7, so the J assignment may be wrong. CDR1 and CDR2 (germline): SGHAT, FQDESV (reference sequence). This CDR3 contains 21 residues. Written as DNA, the CDR3 is TGTGCCAGCAGCTCATGGACTAGCGGGGGGTCTTCACCTATCTCCTACAATGAGCAGTACTTC. It is translated as CASSSWTSGGSSPISYNEQYF.

Notes on this clonotype: This may stem from a read error, because a much larger clone lies one nucleotide away. V gene TRBV27 combines with J gene TRBJ2-7; 7 bases map to TRBD1. Germline CDR1 MNHEY, CDR2 SMNVEV (reference sequence). CDR3 length: 17 residues. Germline trimming cut 3 bases from V and 2 bases from J; bases unmatched to any gene: 13. The CDR3 coding sequence is TGTGCCAGCAGTTTGACTATTCCGAGACAGGGCCCCTACGAGCAGTACTTC. This sequence encodes CASSLTIPRQGPYEQYF.

This chain links TRBV6-2 or TRBV6-3 with TRBJ2-1; 11 positions agree with TRBD2. The J call may be in error: the DNA end matches TRBJ2-7 better. This CDR3 has 19 residues. Germline values: CDR1 MNHEY, CDR2 SVGEGT. The CDR3 sequence is CASSYTLAGGISSYNEQYF. The CDR3 DNA is TGTGCCAGCAGTTACACCCTAGCGGGGGGCATCAGCTCCTACAATGAGCAGTACTTC.

This clonotype was recorded at least ten times. The chain recombines TRBV7-2 with TRBJ1-1, with D tentatively TRBD1 (6 bases). The CDR3 loop spans 13 amino acids. Trimming took 5 bases from V and 3 from J, leaving 10 bases between them. Germline V lookup: CDR1 SGHTA, CDR2 FQGNSA. The CDR3 bases are TGTGCCAGCAGCCGAGGACAGCACACTGAAGCTTTCTTT. Its translation is CASSRGQHTEAFF.

This clonotype was picked up a small number of times. A much bigger clone sits one base away, suggesting this may be a read error. This chain joins TRBV4-1 and TRBJ2-7; D possibly uses TRBD1 or TRBD2 (5 bases each). Germline assignment: CDR1 MGHRA and CDR2 YSYEKL. V was clipped by 0 bases and J by 7 bases, with 19 bases between them. CDR3 length: 16 amino acids. CDR3 in DNA: TGCGCCAGCAGCCAAGATCCGGGGCACCCCTACAATGAGCAGTACTTC. It codes for CASSQDPGHPYNEQYF.

This clonotype was found many times. The rearrangement links TRBV18 to TRBJ2-3; D not resolved. The CDR3 extends over 14 amino acids. CDR1 and CDR2 (germline): KGHSH, LQKENI. V was trimmed by 1 base and J by 4 bases, leaving 9 bases between them. The DNA for the CDR3 is TGTGCCAGCTCACCACAAGGGAAATCAGATACGCAGTATTTT. Protein: CASSPQGKSDTQYF. The full variable domain, rest sourced from reference TRBV18 and TRBJ2-3, is NAGVMQNPRHLVRRRGQEARLRCSPMKGHSHVYWYRQLPEEGLKFMVYLQKENIIDESGMPKERFSAEFPKEGPSILRIQQVVRGDSAAYFCASSPQGKSDTQYFGPGTRLTVL.

The chain links TRBV11-3 to TRBJ2-1; D perhaps matches TRBD1 (5 bases). TRBJ2-7 explains the end of the DNA better; the J call may be wrong. The CDR3 spans 14 residues. CDR1 and CDR2 from the germline V gene are SGHNT and YENEEA. As DNA, the CDR3 is TGTGCCAGCAGCTCGACAGACCTATACAATGAGCAGTACTTC. This codes for CASSSTDLYNEQYF.

The rearrangement links TRBV24-1 to TRBJ2-1; the match to TRBD1 covers 7 bases. V shed 7 bases and J 5 bases; nucleotides not matched to a gene: 7. CDR1 KGHDR and CDR2 SFDVKD come from the germline V gene. The CDR3 consists of 14 residues. The CDR3 region is CATRKTGDNNEQFF. DNA for the CDR3: TGTGCCACCAGGAAAACAGGGGACAACAATGAGCAGTTCTTC.

V usage is TRBV20-1 and J usage is TRBJ2-1; D gene unclear. Trimming stripped 0 bases from V and 6 bases from J, with 12 bases between. Germline values: CDR1 DFQATT, CDR2 SNEGSKA (reference sequence). The CDR3 is 14 amino acids. CDR3 protein: CSARDNKLPNEQFF. The CDR3 region has the DNA TGCAGTGCTAGAGACAACAAGTTGCCCAATGAGCAGTTCTTC.